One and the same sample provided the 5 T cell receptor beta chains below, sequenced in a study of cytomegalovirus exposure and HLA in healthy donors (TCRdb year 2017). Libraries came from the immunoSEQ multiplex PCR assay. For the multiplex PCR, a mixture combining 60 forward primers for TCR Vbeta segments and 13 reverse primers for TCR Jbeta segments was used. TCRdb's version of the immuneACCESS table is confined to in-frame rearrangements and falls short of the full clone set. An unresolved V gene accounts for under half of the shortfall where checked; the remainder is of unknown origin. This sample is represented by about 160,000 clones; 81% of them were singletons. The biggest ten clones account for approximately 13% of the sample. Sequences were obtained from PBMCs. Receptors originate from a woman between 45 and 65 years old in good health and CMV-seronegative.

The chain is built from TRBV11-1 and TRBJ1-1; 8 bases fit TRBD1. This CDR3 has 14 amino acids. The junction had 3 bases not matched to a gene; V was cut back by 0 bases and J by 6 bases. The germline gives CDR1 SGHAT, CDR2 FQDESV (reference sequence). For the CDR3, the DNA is TGTGCCAGCAGCTTAGCCGGACAGGGCGCTGAAGCTTTCTTT. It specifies CASSLAGQGAEAFF.

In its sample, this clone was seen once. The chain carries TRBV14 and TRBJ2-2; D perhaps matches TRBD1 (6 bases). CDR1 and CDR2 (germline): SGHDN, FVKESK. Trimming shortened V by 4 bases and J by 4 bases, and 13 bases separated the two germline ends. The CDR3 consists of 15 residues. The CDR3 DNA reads TGTGCCAGCAGCCGAAGACAGGAGATCACCGGGGAGCTGTTTTTT. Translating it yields CASSRRQEITGELFF.

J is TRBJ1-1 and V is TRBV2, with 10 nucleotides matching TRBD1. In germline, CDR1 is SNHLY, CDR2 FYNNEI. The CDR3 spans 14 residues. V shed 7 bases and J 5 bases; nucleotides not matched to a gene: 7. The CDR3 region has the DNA TGTGCCAGCACCCTCCCGGACAGGGGGACTGAAGCTTTCTTT. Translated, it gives CASTLPDRGTEAFF. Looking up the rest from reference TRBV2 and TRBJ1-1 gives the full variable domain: EPEVTQTPSHQVTQMGQEVILRCVPISNHLYFYWYRQILGQKVEFLVSFYNNEISEKSEIFDDQFSVERPDGSNFTLKIRSTKLEDSAMYFCASTLPDRGTEAFFGQGTRLTVV.

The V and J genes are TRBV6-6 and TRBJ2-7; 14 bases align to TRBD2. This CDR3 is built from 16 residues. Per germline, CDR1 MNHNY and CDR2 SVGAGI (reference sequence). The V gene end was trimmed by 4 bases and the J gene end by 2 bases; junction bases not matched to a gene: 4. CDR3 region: CASSSGTSGRTYEQYF. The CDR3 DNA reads TGTGCCAGCAGTTCCGGGACTAGCGGGAGAACCTACGAGCAGTACTTC.

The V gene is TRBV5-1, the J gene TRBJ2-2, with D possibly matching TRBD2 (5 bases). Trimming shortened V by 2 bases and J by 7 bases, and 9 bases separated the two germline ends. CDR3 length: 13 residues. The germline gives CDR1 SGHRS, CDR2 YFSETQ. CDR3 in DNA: TGCGCCAGCAGCTTTCGGGGTTTCGGGGAGCTGTTTTTT. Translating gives CASSFRGFGELFF.